Listed below are T cell receptor beta chains from one sample, sequenced in a study of post-analysis software for immune sequencing data. Each CDR3 protein is one row after TCRdb ran MiXCR on the PCR reads. The profile shows roughly 800,000 distinct CDR3 sequences, 25% to 30% of them singletons. The sample taken for sequencing was blood. The origin of the receptors is a girl aged 10-17 years with multiple sclerosis. Both conserved end residues are part of each CDR3. D genes are given only for firm matches. Size values are once, few and many counts, or a class for expanded clones, and some rows have none.

V: TRBV5-5; J: TRBJ2-7; size: NA; D: NA; DNA: TGTGCCAGCAGCTTTAGAGGAGAAGAGCAGTACTTC; CDR3: CASSFRGEEQYF
V: TRBV10-3; J: TRBJ2-5; size: few; D: NA; DNA: TGTGCCATCAGTCTAACTAGCGAGACCCAGTACTTC; CDR3: CAISLTSETQYF
V: TRBV28; J: TRBJ2-5; size: NA; D: TRBD2; DNA: TGTGCCAGCAGTTTATTCGGGGGGGGACAAGAGACCCAGTACTTC; CDR3: CASSLFGGGQETQYF
V: TRBV29-1; J: TRBJ1-4; size: once; D: NA; DNA: TGCAGCGTTGCCCAGGAACCAACTAATGAAAAACTGTTTTTT; CDR3: CSVAQEPTNEKLFF
V: TRBV6-5; J: TRBJ2-1; size: NA; D: NA; DNA: TGTGCCAGCAGTTACAGAGGCCGGGGGAACAATGAGCAGTTCTTC; CDR3: CASSYRGRGNNEQFF
V: TRBV7-2; J: TRBJ2-2; size: NA; D: NA; DNA: TGTGCCAGCAGCTCGTCCGGGACCCTAACCGGGGAGCTGTTTTTT; CDR3: CASSSSGTLTGELFF
V: TRBV19; J: TRBJ2-7; size: NA; D: TRBD1; DNA: TGTGCCAGTGGAGACAGGGGGCGTTCGAACGAGCAGTACTTC; CDR3: CASGDRGRSNEQYF
V: TRBV7-9; J: TRBJ2-1; size: NA; D: TRBD2; DNA: TGTGCCAGCAGCTTAGGGGGAGGGAGCCCTCGAGGGACCCAGTTCTTC; CDR3: CASSLGGGSPRGTQFF
V: TRBV20-1; J: TRBJ1-2; size: few; D: TRBD1; DNA: TGCAGTGCCAGACAGGGGGGTGGCTACACCTTC; CDR3: CSARQGGGYTF
V: TRBV4-1; J: TRBJ2-1; size: few; D: TRBD2; DNA: TGCGCCAGCAGCCACACTAGCGGGGGAAGCTCCTACAATGAGCAGTTCTTC; CDR3: CASSHTSGGSSYNEQFF
V: TRBV29-1; J: TRBJ1-1; size: NA; D: NA; DNA: TGCAGCGTTGAAGGGCAGCTGAACACTGAAGCTTTCTTT; CDR3: CSVEGQLNTEAFF
V: TRBV7-9; J: TRBJ2-1; size: NA; D: TRBD2; DNA: TGTGCCAGCAGCGTTAGCGGGGCGCTCTACAATGAGCAGTTCTTC; CDR3: CASSVSGALYNEQFF
V: TRBV12-3/TRBV12-4; J: TRBJ1-6; size: few; D: NA; DNA: TGTGCCAGCACCTCGGAGACAGGTCTTTCACCCCTCCACTTT; CDR3: CASTSETGLSPLHF